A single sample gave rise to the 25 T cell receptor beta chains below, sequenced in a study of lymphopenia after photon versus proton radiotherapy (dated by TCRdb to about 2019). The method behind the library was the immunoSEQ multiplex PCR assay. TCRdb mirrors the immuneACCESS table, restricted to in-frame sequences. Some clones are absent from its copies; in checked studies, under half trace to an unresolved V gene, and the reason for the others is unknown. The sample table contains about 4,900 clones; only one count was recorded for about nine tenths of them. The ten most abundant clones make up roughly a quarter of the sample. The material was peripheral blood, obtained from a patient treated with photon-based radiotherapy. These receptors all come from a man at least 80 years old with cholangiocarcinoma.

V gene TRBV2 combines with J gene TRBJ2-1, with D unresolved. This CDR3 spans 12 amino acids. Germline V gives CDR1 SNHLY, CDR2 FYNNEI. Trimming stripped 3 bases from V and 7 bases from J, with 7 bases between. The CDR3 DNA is TGTGCCAGCAGTGAGAGGTGGAATGAGCAGTTCTTC. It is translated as CASSERWNEQFF. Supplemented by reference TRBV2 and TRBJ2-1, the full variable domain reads EPEVTQTPSHQVTQMGQEVILRCVPISNHLYFYWYRQILGQKVEFLVSFYNNEISEKSEIFDDQFSVERPDGSNFTLKIRSTKLEDSAMYFCASSERWNEQFFGPGTRLTVL.

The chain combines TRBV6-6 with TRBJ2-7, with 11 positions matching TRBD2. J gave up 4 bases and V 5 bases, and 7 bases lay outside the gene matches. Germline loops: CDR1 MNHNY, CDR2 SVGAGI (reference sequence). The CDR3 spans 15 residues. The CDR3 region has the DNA TGTGCCAGCAGTACTAGCGGGGGAATATTTTACGAGCAGTACTTC. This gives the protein CASSTSGGIFYEQYF.

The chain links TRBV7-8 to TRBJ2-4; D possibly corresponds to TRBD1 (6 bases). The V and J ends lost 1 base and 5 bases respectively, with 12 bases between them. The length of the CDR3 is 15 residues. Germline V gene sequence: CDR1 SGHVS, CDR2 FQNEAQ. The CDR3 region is CASSLGRQAQNIQYF. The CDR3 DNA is TGTGCCAGCAGCTTAGGTCGACAGGCCCAAAACATTCAGTACTTC.

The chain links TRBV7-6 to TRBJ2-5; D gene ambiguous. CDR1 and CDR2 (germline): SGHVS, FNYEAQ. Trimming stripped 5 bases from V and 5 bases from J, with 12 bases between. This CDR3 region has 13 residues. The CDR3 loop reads CASSKRVGETQYF. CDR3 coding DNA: TGTGCCAGCAGCAAACGGGTGGGCGAGACCCAGTACTTC.

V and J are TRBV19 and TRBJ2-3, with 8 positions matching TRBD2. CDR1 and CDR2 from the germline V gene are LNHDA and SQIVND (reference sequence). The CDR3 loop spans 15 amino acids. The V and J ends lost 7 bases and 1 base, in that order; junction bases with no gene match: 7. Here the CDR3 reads CASNPGGAGTDTQYF. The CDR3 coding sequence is TGTGCCAGTAACCCGGGGGGGGCCGGCACAGATACGCAGTATTTT.

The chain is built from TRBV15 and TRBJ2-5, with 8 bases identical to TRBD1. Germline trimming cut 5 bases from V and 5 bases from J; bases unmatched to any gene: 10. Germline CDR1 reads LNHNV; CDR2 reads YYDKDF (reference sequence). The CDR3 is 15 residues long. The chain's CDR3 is CATSHRQGKFETQYF. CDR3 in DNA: TGTGCCACCAGCCACCGACAGGGGAAGTTCGAGACCCAGTACTTC. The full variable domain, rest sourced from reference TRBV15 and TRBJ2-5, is DAMVIQNPRYQVTQFGKPVTLSCSQTLNHNVMYWYQQKSSQAPKLLFHYYDKDFNNEADTPDNFQSRRPNTSFCFLDIRSPGLGDTAMYLCATSHRQGKFETQYFGPGTRLLVL.

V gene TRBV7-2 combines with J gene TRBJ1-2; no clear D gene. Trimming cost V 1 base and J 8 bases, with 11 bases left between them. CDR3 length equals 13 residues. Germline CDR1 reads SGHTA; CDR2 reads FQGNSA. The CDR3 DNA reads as TGTGCCAGCAGCTTAGTACCCTTACTCGGCTACACCTTC. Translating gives CASSLVPLLGYTF.

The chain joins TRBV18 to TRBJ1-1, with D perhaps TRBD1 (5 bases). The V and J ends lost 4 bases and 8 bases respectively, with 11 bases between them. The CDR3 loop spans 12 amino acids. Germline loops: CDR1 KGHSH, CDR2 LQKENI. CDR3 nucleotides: TGTGCCAGCTCACTCTTCGACAGCGAAGCTTTCTTT. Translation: CASSLFDSEAFF. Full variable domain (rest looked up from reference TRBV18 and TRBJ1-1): NAGVMQNPRHLVRRRGQEARLRCSPMKGHSHVYWYRQLPEEGLKFMVYLQKENIIDESGMPKERFSAEFPKEGPSILRIQQVVRGDSAAYFCASSLFDSEAFFGQGTRLTVV.

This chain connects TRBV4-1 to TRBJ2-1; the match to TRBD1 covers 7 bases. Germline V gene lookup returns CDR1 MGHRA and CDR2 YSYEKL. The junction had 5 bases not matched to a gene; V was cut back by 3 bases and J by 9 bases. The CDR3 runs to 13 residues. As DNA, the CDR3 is TGCGCCAGCAGCCAGACAGGGTTTGGTGAGCAGTTCTTC. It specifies CASSQTGFGEQFF.

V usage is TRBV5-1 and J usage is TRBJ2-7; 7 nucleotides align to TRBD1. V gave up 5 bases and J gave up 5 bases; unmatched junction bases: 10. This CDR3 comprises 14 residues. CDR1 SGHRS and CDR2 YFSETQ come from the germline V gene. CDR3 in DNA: TGCGCCAGCAGTCCCAGACAGGGTCGGAACGAGCAGTACTTC. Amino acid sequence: CASSPRQGRNEQYF. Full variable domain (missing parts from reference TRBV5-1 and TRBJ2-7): KAGVTQTPRYLIKTRGQQVTLSCSPISGHRSVSWYQQTPGQGLQFLFEYFSETQRNKGNFPGRFSGRQFSNSRSEMNVSTLELGDSALYLCASSPRQGRNEQYFGPGTRLTVT.

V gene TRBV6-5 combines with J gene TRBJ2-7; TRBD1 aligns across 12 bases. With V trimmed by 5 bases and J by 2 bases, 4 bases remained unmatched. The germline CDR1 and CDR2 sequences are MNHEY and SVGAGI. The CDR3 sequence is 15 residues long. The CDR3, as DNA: TGTGCCAGCAGTCAGGGGACAGGGGGCACCTACGAGCAGTACTTC. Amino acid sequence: CASSQGTGGTYEQYF.

This CDR3 is CASSLDQANTGELFF. The DNA for the CDR3 is TGTGCCAGCAGTTTAGACCAGGCCAACACCGGGGAGCTGTTTTTT. V and J are TRBV28 and TRBJ2-2; unclear D gene. There are 15 residues in the CDR3. Germline assignment: CDR1 MDHEN and CDR2 SYDVKM. V lost 2 bases to trimming and J lost 2 bases, with 9 bases between them.

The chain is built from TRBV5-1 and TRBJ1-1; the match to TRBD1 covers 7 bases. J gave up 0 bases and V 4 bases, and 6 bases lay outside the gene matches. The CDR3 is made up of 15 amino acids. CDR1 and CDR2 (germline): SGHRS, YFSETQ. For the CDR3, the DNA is TGCGCCAGCAGCAAACAACAGGGGATGAACACTGAAGCTTTCTTT. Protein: CASSKQQGMNTEAFF.

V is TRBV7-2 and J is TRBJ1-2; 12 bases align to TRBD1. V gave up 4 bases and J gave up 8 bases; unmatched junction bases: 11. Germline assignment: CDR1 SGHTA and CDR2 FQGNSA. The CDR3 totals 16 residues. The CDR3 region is CASSSPGTGGLKGYTF. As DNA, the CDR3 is TGTGCCAGCAGCTCCCCGGGGACAGGGGGCTTGAAAGGCTACACCTTC.

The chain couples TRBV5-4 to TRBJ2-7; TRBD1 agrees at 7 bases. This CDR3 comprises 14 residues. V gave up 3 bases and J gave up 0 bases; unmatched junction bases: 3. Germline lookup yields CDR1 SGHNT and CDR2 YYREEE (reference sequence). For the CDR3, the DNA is TGTGCCAGCAGCTCAAGACAGGGCTCCTACGAGCAGTACTTC. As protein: CASSSRQGSYEQYF.

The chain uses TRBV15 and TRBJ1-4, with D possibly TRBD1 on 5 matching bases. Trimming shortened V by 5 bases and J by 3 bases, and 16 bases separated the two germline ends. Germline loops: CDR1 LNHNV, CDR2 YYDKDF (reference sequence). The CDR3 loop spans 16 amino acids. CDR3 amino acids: CATSPGGTKANEKLFF. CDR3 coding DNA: TGTGCCACCAGCCCCGGGGGGACGAAGGCTAATGAAAAACTGTTTTTT. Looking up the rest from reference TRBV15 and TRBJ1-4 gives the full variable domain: DAMVIQNPRYQVTQFGKPVTLSCSQTLNHNVMYWYQQKSSQAPKLLFHYYDKDFNNEADTPDNFQSRRPNTSFCFLDIRSPGLGDTAMYLCATSPGGTKANEKLFFGSGTQLSVL.

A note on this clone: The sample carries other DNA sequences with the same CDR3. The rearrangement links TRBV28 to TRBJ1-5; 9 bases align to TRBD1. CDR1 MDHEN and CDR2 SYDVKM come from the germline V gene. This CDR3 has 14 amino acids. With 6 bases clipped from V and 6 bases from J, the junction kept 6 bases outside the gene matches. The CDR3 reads CASRPQGAGQPQHF. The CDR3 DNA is TGTGCCAGCAGGCCACAGGGGGCGGGTCAGCCCCAGCATTTT.

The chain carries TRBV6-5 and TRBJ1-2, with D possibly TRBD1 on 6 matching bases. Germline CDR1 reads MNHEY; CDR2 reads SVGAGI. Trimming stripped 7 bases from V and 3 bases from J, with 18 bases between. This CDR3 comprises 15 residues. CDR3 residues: CASNPVGGQDYGYTF. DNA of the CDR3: TGTGCCAGCAACCCCGTTGGGGGGCAGGACTATGGCTACACCTTC.

The CDR3 protein is CASSLGQTNSPLHF. As DNA, the CDR3 is TGTGCCAGCAGCTTGGGGCAGACCAATTCACCCCTCCACTTT. This chain links TRBV5-6 with TRBJ1-6; D unclear. Trimming cost V 0 bases and J 7 bases, with 8 bases left between them. The germline V gene encodes CDR1 SGHDT and CDR2 YYEEEE. The CDR3 sequence is 14 residues long.

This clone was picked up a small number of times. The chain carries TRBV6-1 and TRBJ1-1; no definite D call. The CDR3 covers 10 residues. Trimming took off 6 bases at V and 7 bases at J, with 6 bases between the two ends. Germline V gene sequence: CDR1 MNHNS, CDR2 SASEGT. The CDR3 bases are TGTGCCAGCAGCCCGTATGAAGCTTTCTTT. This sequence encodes CASSPYEAFF.

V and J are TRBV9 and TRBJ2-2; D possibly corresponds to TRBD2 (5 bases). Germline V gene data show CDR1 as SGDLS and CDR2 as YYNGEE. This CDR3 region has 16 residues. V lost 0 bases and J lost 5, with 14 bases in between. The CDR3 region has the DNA TGTGCCAGCAGCGTAGGCAGAGGGAGTATGACCGGGGAGCTGTTTTTT. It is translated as CASSVGRGSMTGELFF. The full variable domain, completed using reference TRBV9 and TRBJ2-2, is DSGVTQTPKHLITATGQRVTLRCSPRSGDLSVYWYQQSLDQGLQFLIQYYNGEERAKGNILERFSAQQFPDLHSELNLSSLELGDSALYFCASSVGRGSMTGELFFGEGSRLTVL.

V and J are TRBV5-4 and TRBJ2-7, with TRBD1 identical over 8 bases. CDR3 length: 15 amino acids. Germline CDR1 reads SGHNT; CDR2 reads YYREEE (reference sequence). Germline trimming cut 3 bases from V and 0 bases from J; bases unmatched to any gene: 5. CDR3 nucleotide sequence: TGTGCCAGCAGCTCACGACAGGGGAACTCCTACGAGCAGTACTTC. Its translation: CASSSRQGNSYEQYF.

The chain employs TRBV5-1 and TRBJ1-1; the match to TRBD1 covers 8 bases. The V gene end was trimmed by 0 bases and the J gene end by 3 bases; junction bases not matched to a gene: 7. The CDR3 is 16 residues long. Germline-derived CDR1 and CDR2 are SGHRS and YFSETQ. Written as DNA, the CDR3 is TGCGCCAGCAGCTTGGGACAGGGGCATTACGACACTGAAGCTTTCTTT. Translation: CASSLGQGHYDTEAFF.

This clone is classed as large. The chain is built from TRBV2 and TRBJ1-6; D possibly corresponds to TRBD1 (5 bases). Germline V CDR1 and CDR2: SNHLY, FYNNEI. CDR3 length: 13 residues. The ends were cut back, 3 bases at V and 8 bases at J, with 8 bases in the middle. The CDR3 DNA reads TGTGCCAGCAGTGACGGGGGGGATTCACCCCTCCACTTT. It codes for CASSDGGDSPLHF. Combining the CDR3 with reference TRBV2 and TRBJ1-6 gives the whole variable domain EPEVTQTPSHQVTQMGQEVILRCVPISNHLYFYWYRQILGQKVEFLVSFYNNEISEKSEIFDDQFSVERPDGSNFTLKIRSTKLEDSAMYFCASSDGGDSPLHFGNGTRLTVT.

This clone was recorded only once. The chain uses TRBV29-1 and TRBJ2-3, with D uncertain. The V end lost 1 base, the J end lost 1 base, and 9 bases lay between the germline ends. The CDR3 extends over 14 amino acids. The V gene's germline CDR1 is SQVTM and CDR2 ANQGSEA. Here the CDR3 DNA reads TGCAGCGTTGAAGGGGGTCAGGGCACAGATACGCAGTATTTT. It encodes CSVEGGQGTDTQYF.